One and the same sample provided the 14 T cell receptor beta chains below, sequenced in a study of blood T cell repertoires in COVID-19. Libraries were prepared by immunoSEQ multiplex PCR; TCRdb keeps only in-frame clonotypes and omits some of them. Of over 85,000 clones in the sample, about nine tenths were seen once. Sequenced: peripheral blood. The receptor set was obtained from a male donor with acute or convalescent COVID-19.

The CDR3 loop is CASSPPVSNGELFF. DNA for the CDR3: TGTGCCAGCTCACCACCAGTTTCTAACGGGGAGCTGTTTTTT. V is TRBV18 and J is TRBJ2-2; D is uncertain. The CDR3 has 14 amino acids. Germline CDR1 reads KGHSH; CDR2 reads LQKENI. The V end lost 0 bases, the J end lost 7 bases, and 9 bases lay between the germline ends.

This clone was observed a single time. This sequence joins TRBV5-1 and TRBJ1-1; possible D gene TRBD1, 5 bases. In germline, CDR1 is SGHRS, CDR2 YFSETQ. The V end was cut by 4 bases, the J end by 0 bases, with 13 bases between. CDR3 size: 15 residues. In nucleotides, the CDR3 is TGCGCCAGCAGCCTGGGGGAGGGAATGAACACTGAAGCTTTCTTT. This translates into CASSLGEGMNTEAFF.

V usage is TRBV18 and J usage is TRBJ1-2, with 8 bases matching TRBD1. CDR3 length equals 14 residues. V shed 6 bases and J 3 bases; nucleotides not matched to a gene: 6. The germline gives CDR1 KGHSH, CDR2 LQKENI. The chain's CDR3 is CASSPTGEHYGYTF. The DNA for the CDR3 is TGTGCCAGCTCGCCGACAGGGGAACACTATGGCTACACCTTC.

The chain employs TRBV6-6 and TRBJ2-7; perhaps TRBD2 as D (5 bases). V was cut by 6 bases and J by 2 bases, with 14 bases left in between. Germline loops: CDR1 MNHNY, CDR2 SVGAGI (reference sequence). The CDR3 sequence is 14 residues long. The CDR3 is CASRGQVGTYEQYF. CDR3 sequence (DNA): TGTGCCAGCAGGGGTCAGGTCGGGACCTACGAGCAGTACTTC.

This chain joins TRBV14 and TRBJ1-6; D not resolved. The CDR3 totals 15 residues. Germline CDR1 reads SGHDN; CDR2 reads FVKESK. Between the trimmed V and J ends, which lost 3 bases and 9 bases, there was a span of 15 bases. The CDR3 region has the DNA TGTGCCAGCAGCCATGGCGGGGAAACGATTTCACCCCTCCACTTT. Protein: CASSHGGETISPLHF.

CDR3 bases: TGTGCCAGCAGCATCCGGACTAGCGCAGATACGCAGTATTTT. It codes for CASSIRTSADTQYF. The gene calls are TRBV6-2 or TRBV6-3 and TRBJ2-3; the match to TRBD2 covers 9 bases. CDR1 MNHEY and CDR2 SVGEGT come from the germline V gene. There are 14 residues in the CDR3. V shed 6 bases, J shed 4 bases, and the junction held 5 bases outside the gene matches.

The chain recombines TRBV7-9 with TRBJ1-5, with TRBD1 identical over 8 bases. V was clipped by 1 base and J by 7 bases; unmatched bases: 6. The CDR3 is 15 amino acids. Germline V lookup: CDR1 SEHNR, CDR2 FQNEAQ (reference sequence). The CDR3 bases are TGTGCCAGCAGCTTAGGTGCAGGGGGCGAACAGCCCCAGCATTTT. Residues: CASSLGAGGEQPQHF.

The chain carries TRBV7-8 and TRBJ1-4; D may be TRBD1 (5 bases). The germline V gene has CDR1 SGHVS and CDR2 FQNEAQ. This CDR3 spans 14 amino acids. V was trimmed by 5 bases and J by 1 base, leaving 8 bases between them. The CDR3 nucleotides are TGTGCCAGCAGCCACGGACAAACTAATGAAAAACTGTTTTTT. It is translated as CASSHGQTNEKLFF.

The chain employs TRBV29-1 and TRBJ2-1; 10 bases map to TRBD2. With V trimmed by 5 bases and J by 0 bases, 10 bases remained unmatched. Germline V lookup: CDR1 SQVTM, CDR2 ANQGSEA. The CDR3 totals 17 residues. The CDR3 DNA sequence: TGCAGCGTTAAAGGACTAGCGGCCCAAAGCTCCTACAATGAGCAGTTCTTC. As protein: CSVKGLAAQSSYNEQFF.

The chain joins TRBV5-1 to TRBJ1-6, with D maybe TRBD1 (5 bases). The CDR3 totals 15 residues. V was pared by 4 bases and J by 7 bases, with 15 bases between. Germline CDR1 SGHRS, CDR2 YFSETQ. The CDR3 DNA sequence: TGCGCCAGCAGCGGTGACGGGAGGACAAATTCACCCCTCCACTTT. Protein: CASSGDGRTNSPLHF.

This clone was detected a few times. The chain has TRBV2 and TRBJ2-3, with TRBD2 as a possible D gene (6 bases). V lost 5 bases and J 1 base, leaving 13 bases between the germline ends. Germline V gene data show CDR1 as SNHLY and CDR2 as FYNNEI. This CDR3 contains 15 residues. CDR3 protein: CASSSSELGTDTQYF. The CDR3 bases are TGTGCCAGCAGTTCTAGCGAATTAGGCACAGATACGCAGTATTTT.

The gene calls are TRBV6-5 and TRBJ1-6, with D unclear. Trimming took off 8 bases at V and 7 bases at J, with 12 bases between the two ends. Germline CDR1 is MNHEY and CDR2 is SVGAGI. The CDR3 loop spans 13 amino acids. The CDR3: CASEQVVNSPLHF. CDR3 nucleotide sequence: TGTGCCAGCGAGCAGGTGGTCAATTCACCCCTCCACTTT.

The chain joins TRBV5-8 to TRBJ2-3; TRBD1 is a possible D gene (6 bases). V lost 4 bases and J lost 1, with 13 bases in between. Per the germline V gene, CDR1 is SGHTS and CDR2 is YDEGEE. The CDR3 totals 15 residues. The chain's CDR3 is CASSARGSGTDTQYF. The CDR3 DNA sequence: TGTGCCAGCAGCGCCAGGGGATCGGGCACAGATACGCAGTATTTT. The full variable domain, completed using reference TRBV5-8 and TRBJ2-3, is EAGVTQSPTHLIKTRGQQATLRCSPISGHTSVYWYQQALGLGLQFLLWYDEGEERNRGNFPPRFSGRQFPNYSSELNVNALELEDSALYLCASSARGSGTDTQYFGPGTRLTVL.

This clone was seen only a few times. The chain couples TRBV18 to TRBJ2-2; TRBD2 matches 13 bases. With 6 bases clipped from V and 5 bases from J, the junction kept 3 bases outside the gene matches. CDR3 size: 15 residues. In germline, CDR1 is KGHSH, CDR2 LQKENI. The CDR3 DNA sequence: TGTGCCAGCTCGCCGGGACTAGCGGGAACCGGGGAGCTGTTTTTT. Translating it yields CASSPGLAGTGELFF.